These 10 T cell receptor beta chains share one sample of origin, sequenced in a study of response to subunit inactivated influenza vaccine. MiXCR, applied by TCRdb to the RT-PCR reads, yields one record per CDR3 protein. Among around 570,000 distinct CDR3 sequences listed, 6% to 9% were seen once. The sequences come from PBMCs from blood, collected 23 to 25 months after vaccination. Source of these receptors: a man between 50 and 69 years old who received an inactivated influenza vaccine.

The CDR3 protein is CASSQVWKQGGQFF. The CDR3 region has the DNA TGCGCCAGCAGCCAAGTGTGGAAACAGGGAGGGCAGTTCTTC. The chain is built from TRBV4-3 and TRBJ2-1; possibly TRBD1 or TRBD2 for D (6 bases each). Trimming took 1 base from V and 12 from J, leaving 16 bases between them. This CDR3 is built from 14 residues. The germline gives CDR1 LGHNA, CDR2 YSLEER.

This clonotype was detected a few times. The V gene is TRBV10-3, the J gene TRBJ2-5, with TRBD1 identical over 9 bases. This CDR3 contains 14 residues. V lost 5 bases, J lost 5 bases, and 6 bases stayed unmatched. Germline CDR1 and CDR2: ENHRY and SYGVKD. This CDR3 is CAISYTGGAETQYF. CDR3 in DNA: TGTGCCATCAGTTATACAGGGGGCGCGGAGACCCAGTACTTC.

This clonotype was counted at least ten times. The gene calls are TRBV29-1 and TRBJ1-5; a possible D gene is TRBD1 (6 bases). This CDR3 is 13 amino acids long. Germline V gives CDR1 SQVTM, CDR2 ANQGSEA. Trimming cost V 7 bases and J 7 bases, with 17 bases left between them. The CDR3 bases are TGCAGCGCCGAAACAGGGTTGGGCCAGCCCCAGCATTTT. The encoded protein is CSAETGLGQPQHF.

This clonotype was detected only a few times. The gene calls are TRBV20-1 and TRBJ2-7, with D possibly TRBD2 on 5 matching bases. This CDR3 contains 13 residues. Germline lookup yields CDR1 DFQATT and CDR2 SNEGSKA (reference sequence). V shed 1 base and J shed 5 bases, with 12 bases lying between them. The CDR3 region is CSARVAGVNEQYF. The CDR3 DNA is TGCAGTGCTAGAGTGGCGGGTGTGAACGAGCAGTACTTC.

This clonotype turned up a few times. The chain has TRBV5-5 and TRBJ2-7; a weak D match, TRBD2 (6 bases). Germline CDR1 SGHKS, CDR2 YYEKEE (reference sequence). The CDR3 is made up of 15 amino acids. Trimming left V 3 bases short and J 2 bases short, with 15 bases between. CDR3 sequence reads: CASSWGDLPTYEQYF. CDR3 nucleotides: TGTGCCAGCAGCTGGGGGGACCTCCCTACCTACGAGCAGTACTTC.

Details on this clonotype: A clone one base away is much larger, so this may be a read error. The chain recombines TRBV5-1 with TRBJ2-1, with D possibly TRBD1 on 7 matching bases. The CDR3 is 12 residues long. The germline CDR1 and CDR2 sequences are SGHRS and YFSETQ. The CDR3 region has the DNA TGCGCCAGCAACTTGGGGGGACAGGAGCAGTTCTTC. This encodes CASNLGGQEQFF.

This chain uses TRBV20-1 with TRBJ1-2; no clear D gene. The CDR3 is made up of 13 amino acids. Trimming stripped 0 bases from V and 3 bases from J, with 8 bases between. Germline-derived CDR1 and CDR2 are DFQATT and SNEGSKA (reference sequence). The CDR3 DNA reads TGCAGTGCTAGAGATCCAGCCTACTATGGCTACACCTTC. This sequence encodes CSARDPAYYGYTF.

The rearrangement links TRBV20-1 to TRBJ1-1, with D hard to call. Germline V lookup: CDR1 DFQATT, CDR2 SNEGSKA (reference sequence). CDR3 length equals 12 residues. This CDR3 is CSLLAGGTEAFF. In DNA, the CDR3 is TGCAGCCTCCTGGCAGGCGGCACTGAAGCTTTCTTT.

This clonotype was counted ten times or more. Relative to the germline gene, one junction end is altered; a read error may explain this. The chain couples TRBV24-1 to TRBJ2-1; 16 nucleotides line up with TRBD2. CDR3 size: 14 residues. The V gene's germline CDR1 is KGHDR and CDR2 SFDVKD. CDR3: CATSPGTSGGASIF. DNA for the CDR3: TGTGCCACCAGCCCCGGGACTAGCGGGGGGGCTTCTATCTTC.

The genes are TRBV5-1 and TRBJ2-7, with 8 bases lining up with TRBD2. CDR3 length equals 17 residues. V lost 4 bases, J lost 0 bases, and 12 bases stayed unmatched. CDR1 SGHRS and CDR2 YFSETQ come from the germline V gene. DNA of the CDR3: TGCGCCAGCAGCGCCGTGTATTCCGGGACTAGCTCCTACGAGCAGTACTTC. Its protein product is CASSAVYSGTSSYEQYF.